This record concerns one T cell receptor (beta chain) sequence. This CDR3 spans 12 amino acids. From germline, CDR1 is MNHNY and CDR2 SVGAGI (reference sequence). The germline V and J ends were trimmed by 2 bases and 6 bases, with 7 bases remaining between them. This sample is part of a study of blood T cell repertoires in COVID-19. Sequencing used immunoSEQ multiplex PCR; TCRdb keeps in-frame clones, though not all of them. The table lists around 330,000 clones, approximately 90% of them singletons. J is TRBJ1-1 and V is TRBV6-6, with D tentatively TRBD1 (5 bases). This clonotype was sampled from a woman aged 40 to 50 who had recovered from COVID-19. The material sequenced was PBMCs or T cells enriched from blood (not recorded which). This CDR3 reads CASSYGGAEAFF. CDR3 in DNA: TGTGCCAGCAGTTACGGGGGGGCTGAAGCTTTCTTT.